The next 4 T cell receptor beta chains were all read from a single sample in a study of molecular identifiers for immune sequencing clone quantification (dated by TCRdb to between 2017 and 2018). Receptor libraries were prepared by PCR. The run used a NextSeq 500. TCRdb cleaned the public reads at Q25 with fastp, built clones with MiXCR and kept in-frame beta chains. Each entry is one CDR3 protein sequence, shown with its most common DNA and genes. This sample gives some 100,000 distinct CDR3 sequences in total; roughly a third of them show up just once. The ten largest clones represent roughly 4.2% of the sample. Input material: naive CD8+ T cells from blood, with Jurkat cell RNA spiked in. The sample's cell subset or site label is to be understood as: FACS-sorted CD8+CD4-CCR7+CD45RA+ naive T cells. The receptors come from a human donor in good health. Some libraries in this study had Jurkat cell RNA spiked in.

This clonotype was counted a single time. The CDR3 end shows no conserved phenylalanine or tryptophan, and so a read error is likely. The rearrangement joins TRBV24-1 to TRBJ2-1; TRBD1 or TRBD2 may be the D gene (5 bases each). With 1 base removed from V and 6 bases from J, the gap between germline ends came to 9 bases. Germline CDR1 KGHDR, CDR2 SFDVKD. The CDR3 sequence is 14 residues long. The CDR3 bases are TGTGCCACCAGTGATTTTTTTGGGGGCAATGAGCAGTTCCTC. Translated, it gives CATSDFFGGNEQFL.

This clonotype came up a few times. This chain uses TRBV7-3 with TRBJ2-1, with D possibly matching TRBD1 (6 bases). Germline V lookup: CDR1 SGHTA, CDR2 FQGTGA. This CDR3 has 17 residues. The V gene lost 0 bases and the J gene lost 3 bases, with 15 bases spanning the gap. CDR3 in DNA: TGTGCCAGCAGCTTAACGCCGGGACACAAGAACTACAATGAGCAGTTCTTC. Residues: CASSLTPGHKNYNEQFF.

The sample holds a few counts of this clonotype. Here the CDR3 reads CASKSASGSADTQYF. CDR3 DNA: TGTGCCAGTAAATCGGCTAGCGGGAGTGCGGATACGCAGTATTTT. The chain couples TRBV19 to TRBJ2-3; TRBD2 matches at 10 bases. Trimming cost V 7 bases and J 6 bases; bases outside gene matches: 10. The CDR3 totals 15 residues. Germline V CDR1 and CDR2: LNHDA, SQIVND (reference sequence).

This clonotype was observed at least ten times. The CDR3 DNA is TGTGCCAGCAGTTTTAGTGGGTACGAGCAGTACTTC. It encodes CASSFSGYEQYF. This chain connects TRBV12-3 or TRBV12-4 to TRBJ2-7; D remains ambiguous. The CDR3 consists of 12 residues. Deletions cut 3 bases from V and 4 bases from J, with 7 bases between.